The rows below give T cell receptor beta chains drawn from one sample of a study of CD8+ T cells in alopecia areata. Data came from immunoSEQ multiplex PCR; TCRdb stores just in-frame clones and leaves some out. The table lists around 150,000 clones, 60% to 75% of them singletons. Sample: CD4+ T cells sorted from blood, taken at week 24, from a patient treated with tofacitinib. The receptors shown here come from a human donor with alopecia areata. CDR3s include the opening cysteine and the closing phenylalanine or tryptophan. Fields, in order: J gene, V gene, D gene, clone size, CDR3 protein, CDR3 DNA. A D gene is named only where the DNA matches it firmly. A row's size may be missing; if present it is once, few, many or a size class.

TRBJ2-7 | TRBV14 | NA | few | CASSQLYEQYF | TGTGCCAGCAGCCAGCTATACGAGCAGTACTTC
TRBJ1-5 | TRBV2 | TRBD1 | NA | CASRDRGRGNQPQHF | TGTGCCAGCAGGGACAGGGGTCGAGGCAATCAGCCCCAGCATTTT
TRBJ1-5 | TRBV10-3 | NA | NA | CAISGDNQPQHF | TGTGCCATCAGTGGAGACAATCAGCCCCAGCATTTT
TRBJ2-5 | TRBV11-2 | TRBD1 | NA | CASSPRTGRRETQYF | TGTGCCAGCAGCCCCCGGACAGGGAGGAGGGAGACCCAGTACTTC
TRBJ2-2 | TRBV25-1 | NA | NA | CATANTGELFF | TGTGCTACGGCGAACACCGGGGAGCTGTTTTTT
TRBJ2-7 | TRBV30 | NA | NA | CAWSVGPDEQYF | TGTGCCTGGAGTGTAGGCCCAGACGAGCAGTACTTC
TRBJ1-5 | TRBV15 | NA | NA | CATKEPSSNQPQHF | TGTGCCACCAAGGAGCCTTCCAGCAATCAGCCCCAGCATTTT
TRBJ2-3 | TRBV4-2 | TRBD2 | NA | CASSFRGGGGGTDTQYF | TGTGCCAGCAGCTTCCGAGGCGGGGGAGGGGGCACAGATACGCAGTATTTT
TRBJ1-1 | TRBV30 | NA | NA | CAWRKGTSNTEAFF | TGTGCCTGGAGAAAAGGGACATCGAACACTGAAGCTTTCTTT
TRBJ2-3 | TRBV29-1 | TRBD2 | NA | CSEGLAGGTDTQYF | TGCAGCGAGGGACTAGCGGGGGGCACAGATACGCAGTATTTT
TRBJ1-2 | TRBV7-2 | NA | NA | CASSLVTRYGYTF | TGTGCCAGCAGCTTAGTTACCCGATATGGCTACACCTTC
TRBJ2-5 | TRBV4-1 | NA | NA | CASCQTGRIMETQYF | TGCGCCAGCTGCCAGACAGGGAGGATCATGGAGACCCAGTACTTC
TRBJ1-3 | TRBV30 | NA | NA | CAWRGRSSGNTIYF | TGTGCCTGGAGAGGTCGAAGCTCTGGAAACACCATATATTTT
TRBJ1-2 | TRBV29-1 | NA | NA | CSARTAYGYTF | TGCAGCGCTCGGACAGCCTATGGCTACACCTTC
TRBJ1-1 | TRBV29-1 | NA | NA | CSVGGVLNTEAFF | TGCAGCGTGGGGGGCGTTCTGAACACTGAAGCTTTCTTT
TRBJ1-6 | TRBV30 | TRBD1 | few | CAWRRTGESSYNSPLHF | TGTGCCTGGAGGAGGACAGGAGAGAGCTCCTATAATTCACCCCTCCACTTT
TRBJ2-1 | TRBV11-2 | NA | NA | CASSLVSPYNEQFF | TGTGCCAGCAGCTTAGTGAGCCCTTACAATGAGCAGTTCTTC
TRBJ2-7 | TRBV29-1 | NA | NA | CSVKTDRRRSEQYF | TGCAGCGTTAAAACGGACAGAAGAAGGAGCGAGCAGTACTTC
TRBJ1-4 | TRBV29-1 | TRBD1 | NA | CSAEDRGRDEKLFF | TGCAGCGCGGAGGACAGGGGGCGAGATGAAAAACTGTTTTTT
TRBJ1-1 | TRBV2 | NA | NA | CASTGTREVSAFF | TGTGCCAGCACCGGGACAAGGGAGGTTTCTGCTTTCTTT
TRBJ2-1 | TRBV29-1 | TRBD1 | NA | CSVVGTGSSNEQFF | TGCAGCGTTGTGGGGACAGGATCAAGTAATGAGCAGTTCTTC
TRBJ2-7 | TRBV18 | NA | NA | CASSPRDRPLYEQYF | TGTGCCAGCTCACCTCGCGACAGGCCATTATACGAGCAGTACTTC
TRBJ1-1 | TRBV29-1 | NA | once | CSVEGRWNTEAFF | TGCAGCGTTGAGGGGCGATGGAACACTGAAGCTTTCTTT
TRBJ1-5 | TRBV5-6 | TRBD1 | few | CASSMDRGLGNQPQHF | TGTGCCAGCAGCATGGACAGGGGGCTTGGCAATCAGCCCCAGCATTTT
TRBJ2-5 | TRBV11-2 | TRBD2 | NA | CASSNQLAGGPRETQYF | TGTGCCAGTTCGAATCAATTAGCGGGGGGGCCTCGGGAGACCCAGTACTTC
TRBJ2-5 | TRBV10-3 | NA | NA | CATSLGGRETQYF | TGTGCCACCTCCTTGGGGGGCCGGGAGACCCAGTACTTC
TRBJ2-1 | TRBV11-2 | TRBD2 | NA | CASRVGLASFYNEQFF | TGTGCCAGCAGAGTAGGACTAGCGAGTTTCTACAATGAGCAGTTCTTC
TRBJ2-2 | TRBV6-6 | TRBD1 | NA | CASSRRTGNTGELFF | TGTGCCAGCAGTCGTCGGACAGGGAACACCGGGGAGCTGTTTTTT
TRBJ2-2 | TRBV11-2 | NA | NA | CASSLAVGTDTGELFF | TGTGCCAGCAGCTTAGCAGTGGGTACTGACACCGGGGAGCTGTTTTTT
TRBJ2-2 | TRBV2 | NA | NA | CASSPSPGPGELFF | TGTGCCAGCAGCCCAAGTCCCGGTCCCGGGGAGCTGTTTTTT
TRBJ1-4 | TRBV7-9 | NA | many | CASSSPLTGGNEKLFF | TGTGCCAGCAGCTCACCGTTGACGGGTGGAAATGAAAAACTGTTTTTT
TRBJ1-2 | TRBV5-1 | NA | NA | CASSLVGSGTANGYTF | TGCGCCAGCAGCTTGGTGGGCTCCGGCACAGCTAATGGCTACACCTTC
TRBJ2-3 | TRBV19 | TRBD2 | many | CASSIASGSSTDTQYF | TGTGCCAGTAGTATTGCCAGCGGGAGTAGCACAGATACGCAGTATTTT
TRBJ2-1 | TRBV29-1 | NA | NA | CSVGVSEQFF | TGCAGCGTTGGGGTCTCTGAGCAGTTCTTC
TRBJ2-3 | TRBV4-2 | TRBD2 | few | CASSYEAASGSTDTQYF | TGTGCCAGCAGCTACGAAGCGGCTAGCGGGAGCACAGATACGCAGTATTTT
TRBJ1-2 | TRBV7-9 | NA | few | CASSLVGTNYGYTF | TGTGCCAGCAGCTTAGTCGGGACTAACTATGGCTACACCTTC
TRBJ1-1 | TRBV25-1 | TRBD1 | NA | CASSMTGGITEAFF | TGTGCCAGCAGTATGACAGGGGGAATCACTGAAGCTTTCTTT
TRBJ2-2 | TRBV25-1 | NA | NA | CASSDPGYTGELFF | TGTGCCAGCAGTGACCCTGGATACACCGGGGAGCTGTTTTTT
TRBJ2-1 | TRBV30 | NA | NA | CAWSVGDEQFF | TGTGCCTGGAGTGTTGGGGATGAGCAGTTCTTC
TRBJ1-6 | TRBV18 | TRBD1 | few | CASSVDRGEASPLHF | TGTGCCAGCTCGGTGGACAGGGGAGAAGCTTCACCCCTCCACTTT
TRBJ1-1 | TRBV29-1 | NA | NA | CSVEGPLGRTEAFF | TGCAGCGTTGAGGGACCCTTAGGGCGCACTGAAGCTTTCTTT
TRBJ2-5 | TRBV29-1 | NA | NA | CSVEENRDETQYF | TGCAGCGTTGAAGAGAATAGGGACGAGACCCAGTACTTC
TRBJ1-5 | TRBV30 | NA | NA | CAWSVRGASNQPQHF | TGTGCCTGGAGTGTCCGGGGCGCAAGCAATCAGCCCCAGCATTTT
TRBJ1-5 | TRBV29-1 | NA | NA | CSVGGADSNQPQHF | TGCAGCGTTGGGGGGGCAGACTCAAATCAGCCCCAGCATTTT
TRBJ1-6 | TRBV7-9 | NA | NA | CASSLRGGPRSPLHF | TGTGCCAGCAGCTTAAGGGGGGGCCCCAGGTCACCCCTCCACTTT
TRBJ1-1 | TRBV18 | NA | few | CASSSDKNTEAFF | TGTGCCAGCTCGTCCGACAAGAACACTGAAGCTTTCTTT
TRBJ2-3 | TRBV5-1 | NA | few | CASSQGSPDTQYF | TGCGCCAGCAGCCAGGGCAGCCCAGATACGCAGTATTTT